These 11 T cell receptor beta chains were all obtained from the same sample, sequenced in a study of T-cell reconstitution after alpha-beta-depleted transplantation in children. Library preparation (for TCRbeta) was performed with unique molecular identifiers. From the PCR reads, TCRdb called clonotypes with MiXCR, one entry per CDR3 protein. The sample yields some 520,000 distinct CDR3 sequences, 30% to 35% seen once. The source material was PBMCs from the stem cell graft donor, sampled from the stem cell graft. The source of these receptors is a human donor who donated a stem cell graft to a child with aplastic anemia.

This chain connects TRBV7-6 to TRBJ2-7; D gene ambiguous. The ends were cut back, 1 base at V and 6 bases at J, with 10 bases in the middle. This CDR3 is 13 amino acids long. Germline V gene data show CDR1 as SGHVS and CDR2 as FNYEAQ. The CDR3 sequence: CASSLGSGTEQYF. CDR3 nucleotide sequence: TGTGCCAGCAGCTTAGGGTCAGGAACCGAGCAGTACTTC.

The chain has TRBV9 and TRBJ1-1, with D unresolved. Trimming shortened V by 4 bases and J by 0 bases, and 13 bases separated the two germline ends. Germline assignment: CDR1 SGDLS and CDR2 YYNGEE. This CDR3 has 15 residues. The DNA of the CDR3 is TGTGCCAGCAGCCCCCATCGAGGAATGAACACTGAAGCTTTCTTT. It is translated as CASSPHRGMNTEAFF.

This clonotype showed up just a few times. The V gene is TRBV4-3, the J gene TRBJ1-2; D might be TRBD1 (6 bases). The CDR3 is 16 residues long. The germline V and J ends were trimmed by 3 bases and 4 bases, with 18 bases remaining between them. Germline CDR1 and CDR2: LGHNA and YSLEER. The CDR3 DNA reads as TGCGCCAGCAGCCAGTCACAGGGAAGTCTGTTCTATGGCTACACCTTC. It encodes CASSQSQGSLFYGYTF.

In its sample, this clonotype was seen once. The chain employs TRBV25-1 and TRBJ1-1; D might be TRBD1 (6 bases). V lost 4 bases and J lost 7, with 16 bases in between. Germline V lookup: CDR1 MGHDK, CDR2 SYGVNS. There are 14 residues in the CDR3. CDR3 DNA: TGTGCCAGCAGTGGAGGAAGGGGGGCGGATGAAGCTTTCTTT. The encoded protein is CASSGGRGADEAFF.

The sample holds a few counts of this clonotype. The chain couples TRBV5-1 to TRBJ2-1, with D perhaps matching TRBD2 (6 bases). V was cut by 0 bases and J by 0 bases, with 10 bases left in between. The CDR3 consists of 16 residues. The germline V gene encodes CDR1 SGHRS and CDR2 YFSETQ. CDR3 loop: CASSLVRESSYNEQFF. DNA of the CDR3: TGCGCCAGCAGCTTGGTACGGGAGAGCTCCTACAATGAGCAGTTCTTC. Combining the CDR3 with reference TRBV5-1 and TRBJ2-1 gives the whole variable domain KAGVTQTPRYLIKTRGQQVTLSCSPISGHRSVSWYQQTPGQGLQFLFEYFSETQRNKGNFPGRFSGRQFSNSRSEMNVSTLELGDSALYLCASSLVRESSYNEQFFGPGTRLTVL.

This sequence joins TRBV7-8 and TRBJ2-2, with D possibly being TRBD1 (5 bases). There are 14 residues in the CDR3. Trimming took 8 bases from V and 1 from J, leaving 11 bases between them. Germline CDR1 reads SGHVS; CDR2 reads FQNEAQ. The CDR3 region is CASPGLLNTGELFF. The CDR3 DNA sequence: TGTGCCAGCCCAGGGCTTTTGAACACCGGGGAGCTGTTTTTT. Full variable domain (outside the CDR3, taken from reference TRBV7-8 and TRBJ2-2): GAGVSQSPRYKVAKRGQDVALRCDPISGHVSLFWYQQALGQGPEFLTYFQNEAQLDKSGLPSDRFFAERPEGSVSTLKIQRTQQEDSAVYLCASPGLLNTGELFFGEGSRLTVL.

Only a few counts were recorded for this clonotype. The chain recombines TRBV15 with TRBJ1-5; D uncertain. Germline CDR1 and CDR2: LNHNV and YYDKDF (reference sequence). V lost 3 bases, J lost 9 bases, and 12 bases lay in between. This CDR3 region has 13 residues. CDR3 nucleotide sequence: TGTGCCACCAGCAGTGAAGAGGATCGGCCCCAGCATTTT. Its translation is CATSSEEDRPQHF.

The chain uses TRBV7-9 and TRBJ2-2; D gene unclear. CDR3 length equals 17 residues. The germline V and J ends were trimmed by 3 bases and 3 bases, with 17 bases remaining between them. The germline CDR1 and CDR2 sequences are SEHNR and FQNEAQ (reference sequence). CDR3 region: CASSFASVYTYTGELFF. In DNA, the CDR3 is TGTGCCAGCAGCTTTGCCTCTGTCTACACTTACACCGGGGAGCTGTTTTTT. Variable domain in full (rest from reference TRBV7-9 and TRBJ2-2): DTGVSQNPRHKITKRGQNVTFRCDPISEHNRLYWYRQTLGQGPEFLTYFQNEAQLEKSRLLSDRFSAERPKGSFSTLEIQRTEQGDSAMYLCASSFASVYTYTGELFFGEGSRLTVL.

The V and J genes are TRBV27 and TRBJ2-2, with 10 bases lining up with TRBD2. In germline, CDR1 is MNHEY, CDR2 SMNVEV (reference sequence). The CDR3 has 17 residues. J gave up 5 bases and V 6 bases, and 12 bases lay outside the gene matches. The CDR3 sequence: CASSTTSSSGRTGELFF. For the CDR3, the DNA is TGTGCCAGCAGCACCACCTCCTCTAGCGGGAGAACCGGGGAGCTGTTTTTT.

The chain has TRBV7-3 and TRBJ2-3; either TRBD1 or TRBD2 may fit D (5 bases each). CDR3 length: 16 amino acids. The germline CDR1 and CDR2 sequences are SGHTA and FQGTGA. The V end was cut by 4 bases, the J end by 2 bases, with 16 bases between. The CDR3 reads CASSSGAGKTTDTQYF. The CDR3 nucleotides are TGTGCCAGCAGCTCCGGGGCCGGGAAAACCACAGATACGCAGTATTTT.

The chain recombines TRBV7-8 with TRBJ2-7; TRBD1 matches 7 bases. The germline V gene encodes CDR1 SGHVS and CDR2 FQNEAQ. Losses at the gene ends were 4 bases for V and 5 bases for J; bases not matched to a gene: 8. The CDR3 is 14 residues long. The CDR3 sequence is CASSYGTAGNEQYF. The CDR3 DNA reads TGTGCCAGCAGCTACGGGACAGCTGGGAACGAGCAGTACTTC. Using reference TRBV7-8 and TRBJ2-7 for the parts outside the CDR3, the full variable domain is GAGVSQSPRYKVAKRGQDVALRCDPISGHVSLFWYQQALGQGPEFLTYFQNEAQLDKSGLPSDRFFAERPEGSVSTLKIQRTQQEDSAVYLCASSYGTAGNEQYFGPGTRLTVT.